This T cell receptor (beta chain) derives from a study of T cells in Graves' hyperthyroidism and ophthalmopathy. Trimming shortened V by 3 bases and J by 9 bases, and 12 bases separated the two germline ends. The CDR3 spans 12 residues. Germline-derived CDR1 and CDR2 are SEHNR and FQNEAQ (reference sequence). TCR beta CDR3 region amplification was performed from RNA transcripts. Using the HTBI primer set, a first-round RT-PCR was run on the TCR CDR3. One entry per CDR3 protein, called by TCRdb with MiXCR from the multiplex PCR reads. This table holds roughly 400,000 distinct CDR3 sequences, approximately 25% found once. These patients, aged 18 to 65, had recently diagnosed hyperthyroidism lasting under 2 months. The study based diagnoses on clinical symptoms, serum thyroxine and TRAb, thyroid ultrasound and orbital computed tomography. This clonotype was picked up a small number of times.

The sequence was obtained from a man between 45 and 60 years old with Graves' hyperthyroidism. The chain couples TRBV7-9 to TRBJ2-7, with TRBD1 as a possible D gene (5 bases). Material for sequencing was blood. This CDR3 reads CASSFERGWQYF. CDR3 nucleotides: TGTGCCAGCAGCTTTGAAAGGGGCTGGCAGTACTTC.